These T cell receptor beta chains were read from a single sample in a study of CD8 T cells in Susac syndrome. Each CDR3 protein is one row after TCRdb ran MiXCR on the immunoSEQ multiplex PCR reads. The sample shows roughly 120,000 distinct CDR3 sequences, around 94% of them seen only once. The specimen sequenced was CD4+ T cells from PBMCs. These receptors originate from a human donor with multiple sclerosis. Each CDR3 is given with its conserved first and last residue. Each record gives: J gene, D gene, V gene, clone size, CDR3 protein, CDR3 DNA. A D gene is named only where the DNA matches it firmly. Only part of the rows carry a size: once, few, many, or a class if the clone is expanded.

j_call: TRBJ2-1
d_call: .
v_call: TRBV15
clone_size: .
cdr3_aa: CATSVGGNEQFF
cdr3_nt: TGTGCCACCAGCGTCGGGGGTAATGAGCAGTTCTTC

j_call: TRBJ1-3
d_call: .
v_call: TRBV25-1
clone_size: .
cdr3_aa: CASSESHPGNTIYF
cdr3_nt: TGTGCCAGCAGTGAAAGTCACCCGGGAAACACCATATATTTT

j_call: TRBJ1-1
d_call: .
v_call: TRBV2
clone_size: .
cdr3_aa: CASSEPVAGSHTEVFF
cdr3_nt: TGTGCCAGCAGTGAACCGGTTGCGGGGTCCCACACTGAAGTTTTCTTT

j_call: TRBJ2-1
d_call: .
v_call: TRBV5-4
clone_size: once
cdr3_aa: CAASKGGSSSYNEQFF
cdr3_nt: TGTGCCGCAAGCAAAGGGGGGAGTAGCTCCTACAATGAGCAGTTCTTC

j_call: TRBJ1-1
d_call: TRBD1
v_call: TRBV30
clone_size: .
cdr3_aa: CAWSVLGTGNTEAFF
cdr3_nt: TGTGCCTGGAGTGTACTTGGGACAGGGAACACTGAAGCTTTCTTT

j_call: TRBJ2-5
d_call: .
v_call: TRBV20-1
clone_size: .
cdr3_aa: CSARAGLETQYF
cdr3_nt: TGCAGTGCTAGAGCAGGGCTGGAGACCCAGTACTTC

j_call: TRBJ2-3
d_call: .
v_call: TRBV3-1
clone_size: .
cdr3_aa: CASSRRREGRRADTQYF
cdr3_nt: TGTGCCAGCAGCCGACGCCGCGAGGGGCGCAGGGCAGATACGCAGTATTTT

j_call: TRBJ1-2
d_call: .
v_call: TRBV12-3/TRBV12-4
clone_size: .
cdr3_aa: CASSPGRANYGYTF
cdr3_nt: TGTGCCAGCAGCCCCGGACGGGCGAACTATGGCTACACCTTC

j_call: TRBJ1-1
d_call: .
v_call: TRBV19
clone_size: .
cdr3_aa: CASSTSGPEAFF
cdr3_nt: TGTGCCAGTAGTACCTCGGGGCCTGAAGCTTTCTTT

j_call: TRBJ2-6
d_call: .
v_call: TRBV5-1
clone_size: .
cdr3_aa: CASSLDGGSGANVLTF
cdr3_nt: TGCGCCAGCAGCTTGGACGGAGGCTCTGGGGCCAACGTCCTGACTTTC

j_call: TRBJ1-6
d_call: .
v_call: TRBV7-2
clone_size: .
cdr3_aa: CASSPRTRSPLHF
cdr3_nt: TGTGCCAGCAGCCCAAGGACTCGATCACCCCTCCACTTT

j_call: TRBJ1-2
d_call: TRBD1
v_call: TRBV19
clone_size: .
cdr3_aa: CASRIRQGAYRYTF
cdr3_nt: TGTGCCAGTAGGATTCGACAGGGGGCGTATCGCTACACCTTC

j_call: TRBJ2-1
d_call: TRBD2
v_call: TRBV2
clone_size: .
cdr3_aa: CASSPGLAGQSSYNEQFF
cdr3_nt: TGTGCCAGCAGCCCGGGACTAGCGGGGCAAAGCTCCTACAATGAGCAGTTCTTC

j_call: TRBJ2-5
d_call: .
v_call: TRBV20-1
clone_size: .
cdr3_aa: CSAREDRLKETQYF
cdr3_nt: TGCAGTGCTCGGGAGGACAGGTTAAAAGAGACCCAGTACTTC

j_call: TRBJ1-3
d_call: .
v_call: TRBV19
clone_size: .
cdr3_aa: CASALQLGNTIYF
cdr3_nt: TGTGCCAGTGCTCTCCAGCTAGGAAACACCATATATTTT